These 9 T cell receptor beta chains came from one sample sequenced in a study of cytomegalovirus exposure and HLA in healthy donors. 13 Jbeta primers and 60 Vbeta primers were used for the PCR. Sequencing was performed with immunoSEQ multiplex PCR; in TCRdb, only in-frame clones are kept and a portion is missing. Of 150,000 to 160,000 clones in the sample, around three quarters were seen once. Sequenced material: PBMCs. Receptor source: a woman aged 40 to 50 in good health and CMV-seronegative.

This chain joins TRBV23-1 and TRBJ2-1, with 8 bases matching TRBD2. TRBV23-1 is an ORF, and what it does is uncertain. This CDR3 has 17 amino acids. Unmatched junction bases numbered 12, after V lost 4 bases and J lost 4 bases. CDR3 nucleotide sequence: TGCGCCAGCAGTCCAAAACGAGCGGGAGTCGTGTACAATGAGCAGTTCTTC. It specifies CASSPKRAGVVYNEQFF.

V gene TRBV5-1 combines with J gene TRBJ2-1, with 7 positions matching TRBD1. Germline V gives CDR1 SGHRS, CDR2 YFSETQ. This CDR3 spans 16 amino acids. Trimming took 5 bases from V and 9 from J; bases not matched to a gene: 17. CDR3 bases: TGCGCCAGCAGTTTGCTCGAGACGGACAGGTGGTTTGAGCAGTTCTTC. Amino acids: CASSLLETDRWFEQFF. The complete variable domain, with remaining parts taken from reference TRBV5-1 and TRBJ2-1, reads KAGVTQTPRYLIKTRGQQVTLSCSPISGHRSVSWYQQTPGQGLQFLFEYFSETQRNKGNFPGRFSGRQFSNSRSEMNVSTLELGDSALYLCASSLLETDRWFEQFFGPGTRLTVL.

The CDR3 loop reads CASSEGQGPGELFF. CDR3 sequence (DNA): TGTGCCAGCAGTGAGGGACAGGGACCCGGGGAGCTGTTTTTT. This sequence joins TRBV6-1 and TRBJ2-2, with 9 bases that match TRBD1. The CDR3 has 14 residues. CDR1 and CDR2 (germline): MNHNS, SASEGT. J gave up 6 bases and V 3 bases, and 2 bases lay outside the gene matches.

CDR3 DNA: TGCGCCAGCAGACGAGCGGGAGGCTCAGATACGCAGTATTTT. As protein: CASRRAGGSDTQYF. The chain is built from TRBV10-2 and TRBJ2-3; 9 nucleotides match TRBD2. The CDR3 covers 14 residues. J gave up 4 bases and V 6 bases, and 5 bases lay outside the gene matches. Germline CDR1 is WSHSY and CDR2 is SAAADI.

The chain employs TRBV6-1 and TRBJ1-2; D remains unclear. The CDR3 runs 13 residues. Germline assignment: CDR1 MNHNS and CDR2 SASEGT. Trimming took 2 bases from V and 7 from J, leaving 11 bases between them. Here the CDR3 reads CASSELAPPGYTF. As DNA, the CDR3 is TGTGCCAGCAGTGAATTGGCCCCCCCTGGCTACACCTTC.

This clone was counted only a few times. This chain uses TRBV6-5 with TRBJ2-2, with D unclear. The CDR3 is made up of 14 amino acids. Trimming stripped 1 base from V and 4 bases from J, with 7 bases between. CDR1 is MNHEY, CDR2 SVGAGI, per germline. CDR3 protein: CASSYLQSTGELFF. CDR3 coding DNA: TGTGCCAGCAGTTACTTACAGTCCACCGGGGAGCTGTTTTTT.

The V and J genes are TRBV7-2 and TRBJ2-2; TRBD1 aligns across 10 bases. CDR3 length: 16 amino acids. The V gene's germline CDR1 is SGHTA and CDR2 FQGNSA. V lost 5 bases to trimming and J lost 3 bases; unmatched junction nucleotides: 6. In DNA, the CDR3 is TGTGCCAGCAGCGACACAGGACAGGGGGACACCGGGGAGCTGTTTTTT. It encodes CASSDTGQGDTGELFF.

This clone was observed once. CDR3 DNA sequence: TGTGCCAGCAGTTACTCCGCGGGCGATTGGGGTATAGAGCAGTACTTC. Translating gives CASSYSAGDWGIEQYF. This chain links TRBV6-5 with TRBJ2-7, with D possibly TRBD2 on 5 matching bases. Germline loops: CDR1 MNHEY, CDR2 SVGAGI. Trimming left V 0 bases short and J 7 bases short, with 19 bases between. This CDR3 comprises 16 residues.

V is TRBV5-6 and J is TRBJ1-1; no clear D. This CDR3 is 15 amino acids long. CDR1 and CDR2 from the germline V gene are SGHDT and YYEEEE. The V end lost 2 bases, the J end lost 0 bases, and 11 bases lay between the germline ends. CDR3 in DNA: TGTGCCAGCAGCTTTAGAGGGCCCTTGAACACTGAAGCTTTCTTT. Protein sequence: CASSFRGPLNTEAFF.